One sample yielded the 12 T cell receptor beta chains listed below, sequenced in a study of T cells after yellow fever vaccination. Each CDR3 protein is one row after TCRdb ran MiXCR on the 5' RACE reads. Of about 250,000 distinct CDR3 sequences in the sample, 3.6% are singletons; the top ten hold 15% to 20%. The sample was PBMCs, taken 15 days after the yellow fever booster vaccination. The receptors originated from a man between 18 and 29 years old who received the YFV17D yellow fever vaccine.

This clonotype was counted ten times or more. V gene TRBV20-1 combines with J gene TRBJ1-1; D may be TRBD1 (5 bases). Germline V gene data show CDR1 as DFQATT and CDR2 as SNEGSKA (reference sequence). The CDR3 runs to 14 residues. V dropped 1 base and J dropped 6 bases, with 15 bases sitting between them. CDR3 bases: TGCAGTGCTAGAGGTCCGGGAGGGGCGGCTGAAGCTTTCTTT. It specifies CSARGPGGAAEAFF.

This clonotype was observed many times. J is TRBJ2-2 and V is TRBV5-5, with D hard to call. The CDR3 has 14 residues. Germline CDR1 reads SGHKS; CDR2 reads YYEKEE (reference sequence). Trimming removed 1 base at V and 4 bases at J, with 8 bases between. The CDR3 DNA sequence: TGTGCCAGCAGCTTGTATAGGAGCACCGGGGAGCTGTTTTTT. Translating gives CASSLYRSTGELFF.

This clonotype was observed at least ten times. V is TRBV7-9 and J is TRBJ1-6; D gene ambiguous. The V end was cut by 5 bases, the J end by 6 bases, with 14 bases between. Germline V gene data show CDR1 as SEHNR and CDR2 as FQNEAQ (reference sequence). This CDR3 is 15 amino acids long. This chain's CDR3 is CASSQTTEGNSPLHF. The CDR3 DNA reads as TGTGCCAGCAGCCAAACCACCGAGGGTAATTCACCCCTCCACTTT.

The table lists this clonotype with many counts. The chain recombines TRBV7-2 with TRBJ1-2, with D perhaps matching TRBD1 (6 bases). The length of the CDR3 is 13 residues. Germline CDR1 is SGHTA and CDR2 is FQGNSA. Trimming took off 5 bases at V and 4 bases at J, with 11 bases between the two ends. The CDR3 here is CASSPQGRYGYTF. CDR3 sequence (DNA): TGTGCCAGCAGCCCACAGGGTCGCTATGGCTACACCTTC. Full variable domain (rest looked up from reference TRBV7-2 and TRBJ1-2): GAGVSQSPSNKVTEKGKDVELRCDPISGHTALYWYRQSLGQGLEFLIYFQGNSAPDKSGLPSDRFSAERTGGSVSTLTIQRTQQEDSAVYLCASSPQGRYGYTFGSGTRLTVV.

The chain employs TRBV6-5 and TRBJ1-2; 8 positions match TRBD1. The CDR3 consists of 14 residues. CDR1 is MNHEY, CDR2 SVGAGI, per germline. Trimming removed 7 bases from V and 4 bases from J; junction bases left unmatched: 8. The CDR3 reads CASNQGQGLYGYTF. The CDR3 DNA reads TGTGCCAGCAACCAAGGACAGGGCCTCTATGGCTACACCTTC.

This clonotype has a count of ten or more. The chain's CDR3 is CASRNYPGAYTEAFF. The CDR3 nucleotides are TGCGCCAGCAGAAATTACCCGGGGGCGTACACTGAAGCTTTCTTT. The chain uses TRBV5-1 and TRBJ1-1; TRBD1 is a possible D gene (6 bases). Trimming pared 5 bases from V and 3 bases from J, leaving 17 bases between. The germline CDR1 and CDR2 sequences are SGHRS and YFSETQ. CDR3 length equals 15 residues.

This clonotype was observed many times. The chain combines TRBV7-2 with TRBJ2-5; possibly TRBD1 for D (6 bases). The CDR3 spans 13 residues. The germline V gene has CDR1 SGHTA and CDR2 FQGNSA. The V and J ends lost 7 bases and 2 bases respectively, with 11 bases between them. Here the CDR3 DNA reads TGTGCCAGCACCGACAGGTCACAAGAGACCCAGTACTTC. The encoded protein is CASTDRSQETQYF. Together with reference TRBV7-2 and TRBJ2-5, the CDR3 gives the full variable domain: GAGVSQSPSNKVTEKGKDVELRCDPISGHTALYWYRQSLGQGLEFLIYFQGNSAPDKSGLPSDRFSAERTGGSVSTLTIQRTQQEDSAVYLCASTDRSQETQYFGPGTRLLVL.

This clonotype was observed a handful of times. This chain joins TRBV3-1 and TRBJ1-1; D may be TRBD1 (5 bases). V was pared by 10 bases and J by 4 bases, with 19 bases between. Germline V gene lookup returns CDR1 LGHDT and CDR2 YNNKEL (reference sequence). This CDR3 spans 14 amino acids. The DNA for the CDR3 is TGTGCCACATCGAACGGGAGGGGATCCACTGAAGCTTTCTTT. It translates to CATSNGRGSTEAFF. Full variable domain (remainder filled in from reference TRBV3-1 and TRBJ1-1): DTAVSQTPKYLVTQMGNDKSIKCEQNLGHDTMYWYKQDSKKFLKIMFSYNNKELIINETVPNRFSPKSPDKAHLNLHINSLELGDSAVYFCATSNGRGSTEAFFGQGTRLTVV.

This clonotype was detected many times. V and J are TRBV25-1 and TRBJ2-3; TRBD2 matches 10 bases. The ends lost 1 base at V and 3 bases at J; junction bases unmatched: 7. Germline CDR1 is MGHDK and CDR2 is SYGVNS. There are 17 residues in the CDR3. This CDR3 is CASSEFKASGGTDTQYF. In DNA, the CDR3 is TGTGCCAGCAGTGAATTCAAGGCTAGCGGGGGTACAGATACGCAGTATTTT.

This clonotype was recorded many times. This sequence joins TRBV6-5 and TRBJ1-6; D perhaps matches TRBD1 (5 bases). The CDR3 sequence is 19 residues long. V lost 0 bases to trimming and J lost 0 bases, with 15 bases between them. CDR1 is MNHEY and CDR2 is SVGAGI in the germline V gene. CDR3 nucleotides: TGTGCCAGCAGTTACTCGATATTGGGGGGAAGCTCCTATAATTCACCCCTCCACTTT. It codes for CASSYSILGGSSYNSPLHF.

This clonotype was counted at least ten times. This chain joins TRBV4-2 and TRBJ1-2, with D unresolved. Germline V lookup: CDR1 LGHNA, CDR2 YNFKEQ. Trimming took 3 bases from V and 2 from J, leaving 19 bases between them. This CDR3 has 17 residues. The CDR3 sequence: CASSQGGNGGVNYGYTF. CDR3 bases: TGTGCCAGCAGCCAGGGAGGTAACGGTGGGGTAAACTATGGCTACACCTTC.

Ten or more counts support this clonotype. The chain combines TRBV20-1 with TRBJ1-2; 11 positions agree with TRBD1. The CDR3 sequence is 15 residues long. V gave up 3 bases and J gave up 5 bases; unmatched junction bases: 8. CDR1 is DFQATT and CDR2 is SNEGSKA in the germline V gene (reference sequence). This CDR3 is CSASSGTGGRYGYTF. CDR3 DNA sequence: TGCAGTGCTAGTTCCGGGACAGGGGGACGGTATGGCTACACCTTC.